This TCR beta chain came from a study of blood T cell repertoires in COVID-19. Study-level information: There were acute and convalescent COVID-19 samples, and they came from the United States, Italy and Spain. From T cells, B-cell-depleted T cells, or PBMCs came the material, which was cDNA or gDNA.

The CDR3 loop spans 16 amino acids. The J segment lost 7 bases and the V segment lost 3 bases, leaving 13 bases of the junction unmatched. Germline lookup yields CDR1 SGHTA and CDR2 FQGNSA. Per the original methods: Reference gene primers were amplified, and this amplification served to estimate nucleated cell counts. Using immunoSEQ multiplex PCR, the repertoire was profiled, and TCRdb retains in-frame clones only, with some absent. V and J calls and clone size come straight from that table; D and trimming were deduced from the DNA. The sample has 360,000 or so clones, nearly 90% seen once. The source is a young man with active or convalescent COVID-19. The chain couples TRBV7-2 to TRBJ1-1; 8 bases map to TRBD1. The sequenced sample was peripheral blood. The CDR3 DNA sequence: TGTGCCAGCAGCTTCAGACAGGGGACGCTCCTTGATGAAGCTTTCTTT. This translates into CASSFRQGTLLDEAFF.